These T cell receptor beta chains were read from a single sample in a study of regulatory T cells in long-lasting Graves disease. MiXCR, run by TCRdb on the multiplex PCR reads, gives a single entry per CDR3 protein. The sample has 500,000 to 700,000 distinct CDR3 sequences, 16% seen once. This sample also belongs to another study, concerning T cells in Graves' hyperthyroidism and ophthalmopathy.

Material: peripheral blood mononuclear cells (PBMCs), obtained at new diagnosis, from a patient treated with antithyroid drugs. Receptor source: a woman aged 30 to 39 with Graves disease. The CDR3 runs from the conserved cysteine through the conserved F or W. A D gene is named only where the DNA matches it firmly. Clone sizes are given selectively: once, few, many, or a class where the clone is expanded.

clone_size	d_call	v_call	j_call	cdr3_aa	cdr3_nt
-	TRBD2	TRBV20-1	TRBJ2-3	CSARPILAGSTDTQYF	TGCAGTGCTAGACCCATACTAGCGGGAAGCACAGATACGCAGTATTTT
many	-	TRBV29-1	TRBJ2-7	CSVLGGVSYEQYF	TGCAGCGTTCTTGGCGGAGTGTCCTACGAGCAGTACTTC
few	-	TRBV12-3/TRBV12-4	TRBJ2-7	CASSFDPTEQYF	TGTGCCAGCAGCTTCGACCCAACCGAGCAGTACTTC
few	-	TRBV20-1	TRBJ2-1	CSARSSERTYNEQFF	TGCAGTGCTAGATCCTCGGAGAGAACCTACAATGAGCAGTTCTTC
many	-	TRBV5-1	TRBJ2-2	CASSWKGGTGELFF	TGCGCCAGCAGCTGGAAGGGGGGCACCGGGGAGCTGTTTTTT
few	-	TRBV6-5	TRBJ2-7	CASSYRWLDYEQYF	TGTGCCAGCAGTTACAGGTGGCTAGACTACGAGCAGTACTTC
few	-	TRBV12-3/TRBV12-4	TRBJ2-7	CASRLQDGSYEQYF	TGTGCCAGCAGACTCCAGGACGGCTCCTACGAGCAGTACTTC
-	-	TRBV29-1	TRBJ2-7	CSVETELRLSFRNEQYF	TGCAGCGTTGAAACGGAGCTTCGACTTTCGTTTCGGAACGAGCAGTACTTC
-	-	TRBV5-1	TRBJ2-5	CASSLGIRSEETQYF	TGCGCCAGCAGCTTGGGTATCAGATCAGAAGAGACCCAGTACTTC
many	TRBD2	TRBV24-1	TRBJ2-1	CATSDRDYGYNEQFF	TGTGCCACCAGTGATCGGGACTACGGATACAATGAGCAGTTCTTC
-	-	TRBV5-1	TRBJ2-7	CASSQDFYEQYF	TGCGCCAGCAGCCAAGACTTCTACGAGCAGTACTTC
few	-	TRBV19	TRBJ1-2	CASSFYRVGYTF	TGTGCCAGTAGTTTCTACAGGGTTGGCTACACCTTC
-	-	TRBV20-1	TRBJ1-2	CSASGASYGYTF	TGCAGTGCTTCAGGGGCTAGCTATGGCTACACCTTC
many	-	TRBV15	TRBJ1-5	CATSRDRVDQPQHF	TGTGCCACCAGCAGAGACAGGGTGGATCAGCCCCAGCATTTT
many	-	TRBV12-3/TRBV12-4	TRBJ1-4	CASSSIQGSREKLFF	TGTGCCAGCAGCTCCATCCAGGGGTCACGTGAAAAACTGTTTTTT
few	-	TRBV5-1	TRBJ2-1	CASSLPRKSDEQFF	TGTGCCAGCAGCTTACCTCGGAAGAGCGATGAGCAGTTCTTC
-	-	TRBV5-1	TRBJ2-5	CPEKRAVKETQYF	TGCCCTGAGAAGAGGGCGGTTAAAGAGACCCAGTACTTC
many	TRBD2	TRBV7-2	TRBJ2-7	CASSLTLGGAGGPSYEQYF	TGTGCCAGCAGCTTAACCCTCGGAGGAGCGGGAGGGCCCTCCTACGAGCAGTACTTC
many	-	TRBV6-5	TRBJ1-1	CASSFGRPGEAFF	TGTGCCAGCAGTTTCGGCCGGCCAGGGGAAGCTTTCTTT
few	TRBD1	TRBV19	TRBJ1-5	CASRPRTGGNQPQHF	TGTGCCAGTAGACCCAGGACAGGGGGCAATCAGCCCCAGCATTTT
many	-	TRBV6-5	TRBJ1-2	CASSYSRTSLYGYTF	TGTGCCAGCAGTTACTCGCGAACAAGTCTCTATGGCTACACCTTC
many	-	TRBV20-1	TRBJ1-5	CSARGGSNQPQHF	TGCAGTGCTAGGGGGGGCAGCAATCAGCCCCAGCATTTT
-	-	TRBV6-1	TRBJ2-4	CASSAQTGYIQYF	TGTGCCAGCAGTGCCCAAACAGGGTACATTCAGTACTTC
many	TRBD2	TRBV28	TRBJ2-1	CASTSVGGMDEQFF	TGTGCCAGCACCTCAGTGGGGGGGATGGATGAGCAGTTCTTC
-	TRBD1	TRBV5-1	TRBJ1-1	CASSPGQGLPWDTEAFF	TGCGCCAGCAGCCCCGGACAGGGACTCCCCTGGGACACTGAAGCTTTCTTT
-	-	TRBV24-1	TRBJ2-1	CATSDSPGDEQFF	TGTGCCACCAGTGATTCCCCCGGGGATGAGCAGTTCTTC
few	-	TRBV7-2	TRBJ2-6	CASSRIQGANVLTF	TGTGCCAGCAGCCGAATCCAAGGGGCCAACGTCCTGACTTTC
many	-	TRBV5-1	TRBJ1-2	CASRPGTDYGYTF	TGCGCCAGCCGTCCTGGCACAGACTATGGCTACACCTTC
many	-	TRBV28	TRBJ1-4	CASDGLGYDGKLFF	TGTGCCAGCGACGGTTTGGGCTATGATGGAAAACTGTTTTTT
few	-	TRBV6-1	TRBJ1-6	CASSLSGTLNSPLHF	TGTGCCAGCAGTCTTAGCGGAACCCTAAATTCACCCCTCCACTTT
many	-	TRBV12-3/TRBV12-4	TRBJ1-4	CASSLRPTNEKLFF	TGTGCCAGCAGTTTGAGACCAACTAATGAAAAACTGTTTTTT
many	-	TRBV20-1	TRBJ2-7	CSAISVLPGEQYF	TGCAGTGCTATTAGCGTCCTGCCCGGCGAGCAGTACTTC
-	TRBD1	TRBV10-2	TRBJ1-5	CASSKGQGRDQPQHF	TGCGCCAGCAGTAAGGGACAGGGGAGGGATCAGCCCCAGCATTTT
many	-	TRBV7-2	TRBJ1-2	CASSLAREWGYTF	TGTGCCAGCAGCTTAGCAAGGGAGTGGGGCTACACCTTC
few	-	TRBV6-1	TRBJ2-7	CASSVLNYEQYF	TGTGCCAGCAGTGTTCTCAACTACGAGCAGTACTTC
many	-	TRBV28	TRBJ2-3	CASSSGSASSDTQYF	TGTGCCAGCAGTTCAGGGTCAGCTAGCTCAGATACGCAGTATTTT
-	-	TRBV9	TRBJ2-2	CASSVGWVGEAGELFF	TGTGCCAGCAGCGTAGGGTGGGTCGGGGAAGCCGGGGAGCTGTTTTTT
many	-	TRBV18	TRBJ1-1	CASSPEMNTEAFF	TGTGCCAGCTCACCAGAGATGAACACTGAAGCTTTCTTT
many	TRBD1	TRBV27	TRBJ1-1	CASSPMTGVLLLNTEAFF	TGTGCCAGCAGTCCCATGACAGGGGTCCTCCTGCTGAACACTGAAGCTTTCTTT
-	-	TRBV19	TRBJ1-1	CASSIVGRAATPEAFF	TGTGCCAGTAGTATAGTCGGGCGAGCGGCCACCCCTGAAGCTTTCTTT
few	TRBD1	TRBV5-1	TRBJ2-7	CASAPGDRVSYEQYF	TGCGCCTCTGCACCGGGGGACAGGGTGTCCTACGAGCAGTACTTC
many	TRBD1	TRBV6-1	TRBJ2-6	CASNRQGLVAGANVLTF	TGTGCCAGCAACAGACAGGGCCTGGTGGCTGGGGCCAACGTCCTGACTTTC
-	-	TRBV28	TRBJ2-7	CASSPNSYERYF	TGTGCCAGCTCACCCAACTCCTACGAGCGGTACTTC
many	-	TRBV6-2/TRBV6-3	TRBJ2-5	CASSYGANSPETQYF	TGTGCCAGCAGTTATGGCGCGAACTCCCCAGAGACCCAGTACTTC
few	-	TRBV7-2	TRBJ2-4	CASSLMDTLAKNIQYF	TGTGCCAGCAGCTTAATGGACACCTTAGCCAAAAACATTCAGTACTTC
-	TRBD1	TRBV3-1	TRBJ1-6	CASSGRTGEGSPLHF	TGTGCCAGCAGCGGACGGACAGGGGAGGGATCACCCCTCCACTTT
many	-	TRBV7-2	TRBJ2-1	CASSPGLEDRFYNEQFF	TGTGCCAGCAGCCCGGGACTGGAGGACCGATTTTACAATGAGCAGTTCTTC
few	-	TRBV20-1	TRBJ2-7	CSVPRLAGWHEQYF	TGCAGTGTCCCGCGGTTGGCCGGGTGGCACGAGCAGTACTTC
many	-	TRBV28	TRBJ1-5	CASSFSSRGNQPQHF	TGTGCCAGCAGTTTTAGTTCGCGGGGCAATCAGCCCCAGCATTTT
many	-	TRBV18	TRBJ2-7	CASSPGTYEQYF	TGTGCCAGCAGTCCAGGGACCTACGAGCAGTACTTC
-	TRBD1	TRBV12-3/TRBV12-4	TRBJ1-2	CASTRVPGQWLWAIF	TGTGCCAGCACGCGAGTCCCGGGACAGTGGCTCTGGGCGATCTTC
few	TRBD1	TRBV6-1	TRBJ1-4	CASRPQGAGEKLFF	TGTGCCAGCAGACCACAGGGGGCAGGTGAAAAACTGTTTTTT
-	-	TRBV7-9	TRBJ2-5	CAGRGGRQQYF	TGTGCCGGCAGGGGGGGCCGTCAGCAGTACTTC
many	-	TRBV28	TRBJ2-1	CASSPPPASVQFF	TGTGCCAGCAGCCCGCCGCCGGCTAGCGTGCAGTTCTTC
many	TRBD1	TRBV6-5	TRBJ2-7	CASSSPGWTGGYEQYF	TGTGCCAGCAGTTCTCCTGGGTGGACAGGGGGCTACGAGCAGTACTTC